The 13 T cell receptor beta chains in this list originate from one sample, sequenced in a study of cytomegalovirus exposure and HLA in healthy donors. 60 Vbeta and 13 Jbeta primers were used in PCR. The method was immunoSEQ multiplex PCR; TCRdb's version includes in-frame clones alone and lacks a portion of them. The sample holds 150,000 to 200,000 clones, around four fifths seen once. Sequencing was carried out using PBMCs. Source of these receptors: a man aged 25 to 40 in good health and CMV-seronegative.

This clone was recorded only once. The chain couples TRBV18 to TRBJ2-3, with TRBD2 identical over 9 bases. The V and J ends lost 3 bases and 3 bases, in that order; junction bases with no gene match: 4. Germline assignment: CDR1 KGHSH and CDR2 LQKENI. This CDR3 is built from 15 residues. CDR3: CASSPASGNTDTQYF. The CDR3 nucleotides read TGTGCCAGCTCACCGGCTAGCGGGAATACAGATACGCAGTATTTT.

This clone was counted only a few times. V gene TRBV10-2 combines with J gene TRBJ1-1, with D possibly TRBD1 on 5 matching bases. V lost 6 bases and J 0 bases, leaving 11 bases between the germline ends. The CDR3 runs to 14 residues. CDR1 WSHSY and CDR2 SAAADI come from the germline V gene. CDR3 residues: CASRDTGMNTEAFF. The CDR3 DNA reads TGCGCCAGCAGAGACACAGGAATGAACACTGAAGCTTTCTTT.

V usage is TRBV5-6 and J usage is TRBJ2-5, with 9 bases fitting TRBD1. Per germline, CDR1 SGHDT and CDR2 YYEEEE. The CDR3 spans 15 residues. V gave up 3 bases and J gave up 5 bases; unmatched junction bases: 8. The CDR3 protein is CASSWMGQGGETQYF. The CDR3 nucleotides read TGTGCCAGCAGCTGGATGGGACAGGGTGGGGAGACCCAGTACTTC.

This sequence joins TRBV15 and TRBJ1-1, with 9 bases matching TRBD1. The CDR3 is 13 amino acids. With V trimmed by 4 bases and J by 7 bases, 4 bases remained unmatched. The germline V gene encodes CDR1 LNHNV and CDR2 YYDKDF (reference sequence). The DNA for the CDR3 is TGTGCCACCAGCATGGGGACAGGGCTTGAAGCTTTCTTT. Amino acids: CATSMGTGLEAFF.

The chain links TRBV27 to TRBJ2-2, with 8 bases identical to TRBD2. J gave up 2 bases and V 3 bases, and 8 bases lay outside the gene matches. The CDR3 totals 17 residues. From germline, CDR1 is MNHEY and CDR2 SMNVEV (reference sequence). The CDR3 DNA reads TGTGCCAGCAGTTTCCTCGCGGGAGGAGGTAACACCGGGGAGCTGTTTTTT. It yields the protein CASSFLAGGGNTGELFF.

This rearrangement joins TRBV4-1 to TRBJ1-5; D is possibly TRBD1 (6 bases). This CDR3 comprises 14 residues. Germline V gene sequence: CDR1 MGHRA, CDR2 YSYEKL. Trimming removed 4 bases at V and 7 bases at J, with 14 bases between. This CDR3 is CASSRPGGPQPQHF. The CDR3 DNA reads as TGCGCCAGCAGCCGTCCCGGGGGGCCGCAGCCCCAGCATTTT.

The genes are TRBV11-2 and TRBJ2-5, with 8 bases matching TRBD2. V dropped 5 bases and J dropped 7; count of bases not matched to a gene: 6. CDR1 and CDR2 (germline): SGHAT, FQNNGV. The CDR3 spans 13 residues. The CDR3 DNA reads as TGTGCCAGCAGCCCCGGGGGGGGCGGGACCCAGTACTTC. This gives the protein CASSPGGGGTQYF.

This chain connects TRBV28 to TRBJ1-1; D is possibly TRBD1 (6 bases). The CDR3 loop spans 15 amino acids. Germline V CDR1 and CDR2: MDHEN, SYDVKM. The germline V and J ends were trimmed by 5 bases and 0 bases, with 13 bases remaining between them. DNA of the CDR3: TGTGCCAGCAGTCCACCGGGACATATGAACACTGAAGCTTTCTTT. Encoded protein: CASSPPGHMNTEAFF.

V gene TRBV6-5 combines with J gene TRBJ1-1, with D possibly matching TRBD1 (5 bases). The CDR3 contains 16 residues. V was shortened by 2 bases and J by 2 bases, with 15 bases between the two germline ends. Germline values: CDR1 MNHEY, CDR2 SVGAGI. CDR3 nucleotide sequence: TGTGCCAGCAGTTACACCGACCCGGGGGGAAACACTGAAGCTTTCTTT. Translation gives CASSYTDPGGNTEAFF.

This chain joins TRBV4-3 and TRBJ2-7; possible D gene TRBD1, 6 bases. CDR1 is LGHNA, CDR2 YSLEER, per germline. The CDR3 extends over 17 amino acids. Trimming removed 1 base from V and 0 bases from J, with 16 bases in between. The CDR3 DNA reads TGCGCCAGCAGCCAAGTTGCCACAGGGACAAGCTCCTACGAGCAGTACTTC. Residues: CASSQVATGTSSYEQYF.

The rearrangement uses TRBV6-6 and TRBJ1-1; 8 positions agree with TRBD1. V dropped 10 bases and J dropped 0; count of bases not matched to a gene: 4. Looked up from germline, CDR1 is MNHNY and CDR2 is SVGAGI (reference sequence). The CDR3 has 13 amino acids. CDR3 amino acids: CAIRQGLNTEAFF. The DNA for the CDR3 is TGTGCCATTAGACAGGGGCTGAACACTGAAGCTTTCTTT.

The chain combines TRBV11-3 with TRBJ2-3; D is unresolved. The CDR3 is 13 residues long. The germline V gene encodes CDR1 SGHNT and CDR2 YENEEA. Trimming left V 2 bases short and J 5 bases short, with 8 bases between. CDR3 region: CASSLMQRDTQYF. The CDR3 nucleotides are TGTGCCAGCAGCTTAATGCAGCGAGATACGCAGTATTTT. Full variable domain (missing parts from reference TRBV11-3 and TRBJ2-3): EAGVVQSPRYKIIEKKQPVAFWCNPISGHNTLYWYLQNLGQGPELLIRYENEEAVDDSQLPKDRFSAERLKGVDSTLKIQPAELGDSAVYLCASSLMQRDTQYFGPGTRLTVL.

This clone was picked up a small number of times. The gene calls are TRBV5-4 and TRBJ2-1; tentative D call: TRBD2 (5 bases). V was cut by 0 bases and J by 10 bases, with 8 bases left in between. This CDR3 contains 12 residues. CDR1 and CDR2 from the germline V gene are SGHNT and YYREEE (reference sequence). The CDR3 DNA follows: TGTGCCAGCAGCTTGGACGGCGGGGAGCAGTTCTTC. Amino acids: CASSLDGGEQFF.